A single sample is the source of the 5 T cell receptor beta chains below, sequenced in a study of a mutant IDH1 vaccine in newly diagnosed glioma. Assay used: immunoSEQ multiplex PCR; TCRdb lists only in-frame clones, some missing. The data contain about 67,000 clones, 65% to 85% of them seen just once; the ten biggest clones take up approximately 4.5%. This sample's time point: baseline, week 1 (first vaccination visit). Indicated treatment: pre-vaccination baseline after standard-of-care therapy. The material sequenced was peripheral blood mononuclear cells (PBMCs), taken from a glioma patient treated with radiotherapy, temozolomide or both. Receptors were obtained from a woman younger than 30 with glioma. Some clones in this sample may be carry-over from other donors' samples.

The V gene is TRBV14, the J gene TRBJ1-2, with D maybe TRBD1 (6 bases). The CDR3 contains 13 residues. Between the trimmed V and J ends, which lost 1 base and 7 bases, there was a span of 10 bases. Germline V CDR1 and CDR2: SGHDN, FVKESK. The DNA for the CDR3 is TGTGCCAGCAGCCAAGGGTGGGGGCTTGGCTACACCTTC. This sequence encodes CASSQGWGLGYTF.

The rearrangement links TRBV5-4 to TRBJ2-7; 11 bases align to TRBD2. With V trimmed by 10 bases and J by 5 bases, 8 bases remained unmatched. CDR1 and CDR2 (germline): SGHNT, YYREEE (reference sequence). This CDR3 is 13 amino acids long. The CDR3 spells CAAELAGVNEQYF. The CDR3 nucleotides are TGTGCCGCCGAACTAGCGGGGGTTAACGAGCAGTACTTC.

This CDR3 reads CASSGLLERGSYEQYF. CDR3 in DNA: TGCGCCAGCAGCGGGCTTTTAGAGCGGGGCTCCTACGAGCAGTACTTC. This rearrangement joins TRBV5-1 to TRBJ2-7; 7 nucleotides match TRBD2. The V and J ends lost 4 bases and 0 bases, in that order; junction bases with no gene match: 10. CDR1 and CDR2 (germline): SGHRS, YFSETQ. CDR3 length: 16 residues.

The chain joins TRBV20-1 to TRBJ1-2; D is undetermined. CDR3 length equals 11 residues. From germline, CDR1 is DFQATT and CDR2 SNEGSKA (reference sequence). Between the trimmed V and J ends, which lost 3 bases and 8 bases, there was a span of 10 bases. As DNA, the CDR3 is TGCAGTGCTAGGTTCCAGTTAGGCTACACCTTC. Amino acids: CSARFQLGYTF.

The V and J genes are TRBV14 and TRBJ2-7; 8 bases line up with TRBD1. This CDR3 is 12 amino acids long. Germline V gives CDR1 SGHDN, CDR2 FVKESK. V shed 4 bases, J shed 9 bases, and the junction held 5 bases outside the gene matches. The CDR3 here is CASSLGQGRQYF. The CDR3, as DNA: TGTGCCAGCAGCCTCGGACAGGGACGGCAGTACTTC.